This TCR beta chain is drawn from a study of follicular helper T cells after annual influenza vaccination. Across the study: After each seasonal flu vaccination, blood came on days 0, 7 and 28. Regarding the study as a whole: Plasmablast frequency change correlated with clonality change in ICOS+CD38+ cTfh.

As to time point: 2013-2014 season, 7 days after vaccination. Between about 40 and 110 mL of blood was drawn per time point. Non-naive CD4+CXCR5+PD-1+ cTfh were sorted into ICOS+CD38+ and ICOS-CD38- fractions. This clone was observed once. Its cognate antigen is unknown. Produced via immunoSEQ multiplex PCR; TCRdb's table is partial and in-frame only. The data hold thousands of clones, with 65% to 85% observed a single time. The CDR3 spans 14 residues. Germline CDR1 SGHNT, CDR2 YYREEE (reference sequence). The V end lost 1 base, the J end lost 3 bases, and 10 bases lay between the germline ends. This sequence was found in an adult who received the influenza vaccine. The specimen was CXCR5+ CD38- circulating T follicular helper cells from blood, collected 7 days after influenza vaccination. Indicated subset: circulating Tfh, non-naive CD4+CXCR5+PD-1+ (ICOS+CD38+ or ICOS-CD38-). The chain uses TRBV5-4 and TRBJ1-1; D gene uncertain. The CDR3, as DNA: TGTGCCAGCAGCTTGTTTGGTGGTGACACTGAAGCTTTCTTT. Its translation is CASSLFGGDTEAFF.